Below are 26 T cell receptor beta chains sequenced from a single sample in a study of blood T cell repertoires in COVID-19. Only in-frame clones appear in the TCRdb table, and some are missing; sequencing was by immunoSEQ multiplex PCR. The profile covers around 54,000 clones, with more than 80% appearing a single time and around 5.3% taken by the ten largest. Sequencing used peripheral blood. The receptors were sampled from a woman between 55 and 75 years old with acute or convalescent COVID-19.

The V call is TRBV7-9, the J call TRBJ1-2; D perhaps matches TRBD1 (6 bases). V lost 1 base to trimming and J lost 0 bases, with 12 bases between them. The CDR3 contains 16 residues. Germline CDR1 and CDR2: SEHNR and FQNEAQ (reference sequence). The CDR3 loop reads CASSLGGPAPNYGYTF. In DNA form, the CDR3 reads TGTGCCAGCAGCTTAGGGGGGCCAGCTCCTAACTATGGCTACACCTTC.

The chain has TRBV5-1 and TRBJ1-2; the D gene is possibly TRBD1 (5 bases). This CDR3 comprises 13 residues. Trimming removed 4 bases from V and 5 bases from J, with 12 bases in between. Germline V gene lookup returns CDR1 SGHRS and CDR2 YFSETQ. CDR3 nucleotide sequence: TGCGCCAGCAGCCCTGACAGTGCTTATGGCTACACCTTC. It encodes CASSPDSAYGYTF.

The V call is TRBV19, the J call TRBJ1-6, with a weak D call TRBD1 (5 bases). The CDR3 totals 15 residues. Trimming shortened V by 3 bases and J by 7 bases, and 13 bases separated the two germline ends. The V gene's germline CDR1 is LNHDA and CDR2 SQIVND (reference sequence). The CDR3 nucleotides are TGTGCCAGTAGTATTTCGTGGACATCCAATTCACCCCTCCACTTT. It is translated as CASSISWTSNSPLHF.

The CDR3 sequence is CASSLTGSGNTIYF. The CDR3 DNA follows: TGTGCCAGCAGCCTGACAGGGTCGGGAAACACCATATATTTT. The rearrangement joins TRBV5-8 to TRBJ1-3; TRBD1 aligns across 7 bases. This CDR3 is 14 amino acids long. Germline lookup yields CDR1 SGHTS and CDR2 YDEGEE. V dropped 4 bases and J dropped 4; count of bases not matched to a gene: 5.

V usage is TRBV6-4 and J usage is TRBJ2-1; possibly TRBD2 for D (6 bases). The germline V gene encodes CDR1 MRHNA and CDR2 SNTAGT. The CDR3 is 14 residues long. Deletions cut 10 bases from V and 6 bases from J, with 19 bases between. The CDR3 region is CATARDSGPNEQFF. DNA for the CDR3: TGTGCCACTGCCCGGGACTCCGGCCCCAATGAGCAGTTCTTC.

The chain couples TRBV19 to TRBJ2-5, with 8 bases aligning to TRBD1. This CDR3 region has 15 residues. CDR1 is LNHDA and CDR2 is SQIVND in the germline V gene (reference sequence). V lost 5 bases to trimming and J lost 0 bases; unmatched junction nucleotides: 5. This CDR3 reads CASSPGGSYQETQYF. Written as DNA, the CDR3 is TGTGCCAGTAGTCCAGGGGGCTCGTACCAAGAGACCCAGTACTTC.

This clone showed up just a few times. The chain has TRBV12-3 or TRBV12-4 and TRBJ2-1, with 11 nucleotides matching TRBD2. V was clipped by 4 bases and J by 16 bases; unmatched bases: 3. The CDR3 runs 11 residues. Written as DNA, the CDR3 is TGTGCCAGCAGTTCTAGCGGGAGGCGATTCTTC. Protein product: CASSSSGRRFF.

The CDR3 DNA sequence: TGTGCCAGCAGCTACCCCGGGACAGGGATCAACGAGCAGTACTTC. Its protein product is CASSYPGTGINEQYF. The chain is built from TRBV7-9 and TRBJ2-7; the match to TRBD1 covers 9 bases. V dropped 4 bases and J dropped 5; count of bases not matched to a gene: 9. CDR1 and CDR2 (germline): SEHNR, FQNEAQ (reference sequence). The CDR3 totals 15 residues.

This chain links TRBV12-3 or TRBV12-4 with TRBJ1-1; possible D gene TRBD1, 5 bases. V was clipped by 1 base and J by 3 bases, with 6 bases between them. There are 13 residues in the CDR3. In DNA form, the CDR3 reads TGTGCCAGCAGTTTAGTACAGGACACTGAAGCTTTCTTT. Its translation: CASSLVQDTEAFF.

The J gene is TRBJ2-1, the V gene TRBV6-4, with D maybe TRBD2 (6 bases). The CDR3 extends over 14 amino acids. CDR1 MRHNA and CDR2 SNTAGT come from the germline V gene. V was shortened by 4 bases and J by 0 bases, with 7 bases between the two germline ends. DNA for the CDR3: TGTGCCAGCAGTGCCGGGGGCTCCTACAATGAGCAGTTCTTC. Translation: CASSAGGSYNEQFF.

V and J are TRBV28 and TRBJ1-1; TRBD1 might be the D (5 bases). The CDR3 is made up of 12 amino acids. Looked up from germline, CDR1 is MDHEN and CDR2 is SYDVKM. Deletions cut 8 bases from V and 5 bases from J, with 12 bases between. In DNA form, the CDR3 reads TGTGCCAGCGTCGGGGGACGGACTGAAGCTTTCTTT. Translation gives CASVGGRTEAFF. Full variable domain (rest looked up from reference TRBV28 and TRBJ1-1): DVKVTQSSRYLVKRTGEKVFLECVQDMDHENMFWYRQDPGLGLRLIYFSYDVKMKEKGDIPEGYSVSREKKERFSLILESASTNQTSMYLCASVGGRTEAFFGQGTRLTVV.

This clone has more than one count but fewer than ten. The chain employs TRBV24-1 and TRBJ2-2; a weak D match, TRBD2 (5 bases). Deletions cut 2 bases from V and 4 bases from J, with 7 bases between. CDR3 length: 14 amino acids. Germline CDR1 is KGHDR and CDR2 is SFDVKD. In nucleotides, the CDR3 is TGTGCCACCAGTGATTGGAGGCCCACCGGGGAGCTGTTTTTT. Translated, it gives CATSDWRPTGELFF.

V usage is TRBV2 and J usage is TRBJ1-1, with D unclear. The CDR3 sequence is 14 residues long. Deletions cut 8 bases from V and 4 bases from J, with 17 bases between. Germline values: CDR1 SNHLY, CDR2 FYNNEI. The chain's CDR3 is CASGIGGRGTEAFF. DNA for the CDR3: TGTGCCAGCGGGATAGGAGGACGCGGCACTGAAGCTTTCTTT.

This chain connects TRBV7-2 to TRBJ1-5, with unresolved D. The CDR3 consists of 13 residues. Germline CDR1 and CDR2: SGHTA and FQGNSA. V was pared by 5 bases and J by 2 bases, with 7 bases between. CDR3: CASSREGNQPQHF. The DNA of the CDR3 is TGTGCCAGCAGCCGGGAGGGCAATCAGCCCCAGCATTTT.

The rearrangement uses TRBV4-1 and TRBJ1-5; D is perhaps TRBD1 (6 bases). V dropped 4 bases and J dropped 6 bases, with 16 bases sitting between them. This CDR3 is built from 15 residues. Germline V gene data show CDR1 as MGHRA and CDR2 as YSYEKL. CDR3 sequence reads: CASSLQGILVQPQHF. In DNA form, the CDR3 reads TGCGCCAGCAGCCTTCAGGGGATATTGGTTCAGCCCCAGCATTTT.

This clone was observed once. V and J are TRBV28 and TRBJ1-2; maybe TRBD1 (5 bases). Trimming stripped 6 bases from V and 6 bases from J, with 14 bases between. Germline CDR1 MDHEN, CDR2 SYDVKM. This CDR3 has 13 residues. CDR3: CASSPSGGDGYTF. The CDR3 nucleotides are TGTGCCAGCAGCCCTTCCGGGGGGGATGGCTACACCTTC.

The chain uses TRBV12-3 or TRBV12-4 and TRBJ1-4; D may be TRBD1 (5 bases). The length of the CDR3 is 13 residues. V was pared by 1 base and J by 12 bases, with 12 bases between. The CDR3 DNA follows: TGTGCCAGCAGTTTAGGGGGCGTTTTTGAACTGTTTTTT. Translated: CASSLGGVFELFF.

The chain links TRBV3-1 (or the pseudogene TRBV3-2) to TRBJ2-2; 8 nucleotides match TRBD2. CDR1 and CDR2 from the germline V gene are LGHDT and YNNKEL (reference sequence). CDR3 length: 15 amino acids. J gave up 7 bases and V 0 bases, and 4 bases lay outside the gene matches. The CDR3 DNA follows: TGTGCCAGCAGCCAAGAAAGAACTAGCGGCGGGGAGCTGTTTTTT. It yields the protein CASSQERTSGGELFF.

The chain uses TRBV18 and TRBJ2-1, with D unresolved. Trimming stripped 3 bases from V and 3 bases from J, with 15 bases between. In germline, CDR1 is KGHSH, CDR2 LQKENI. This CDR3 spans 16 amino acids. For the CDR3, the DNA is TGTGCCAGCTCACCCCGAAGCCTTCTTAACTACAATGAGCAGTTCTTC. Translated: CASSPRSLLNYNEQFF.

This clone has more than one count but fewer than ten. V is TRBV5-1 and J is TRBJ1-1; 8 positions match TRBD1. In germline, CDR1 is SGHRS, CDR2 YFSETQ. Trimming cost V 0 bases and J 3 bases; bases outside gene matches: 4. This CDR3 region has 15 residues. DNA of the CDR3: TGCGCCAGCAGCTTGGGACAGGGGCTCGACACTGAAGCTTTCTTT. Residues: CASSLGQGLDTEAFF.

In its sample, this clone was seen a few times. V and J are TRBV5-1 and TRBJ2-2; a possible D gene is TRBD2 (5 bases). V was trimmed by 2 bases and J by 4 bases, leaving 12 bases between them. In germline, CDR1 is SGHRS, CDR2 YFSETQ. CDR3 size: 15 residues. CDR3 coding DNA: TGCGCCAGCAGCTTAACAGCGGCACCCACCGGGGAGCTGTTTTTT. Translated: CASSLTAAPTGELFF.

The rearrangement joins TRBV5-1 to TRBJ2-7; 10 bases align to TRBD2. Trimming cost V 7 bases and J 1 base; bases outside gene matches: 14. The CDR3 loop spans 17 amino acids. CDR1 SGHRS and CDR2 YFSETQ come from the germline V gene. CDR3 nucleotide sequence: TGCGCCAGCTCCAGCGGTCCTAGCGGGAGTAAGTCCTACGAGCAGTACTTC. It is translated as CASSSGPSGSKSYEQYF.

The chain joins TRBV29-1 to TRBJ2-7, with 7 bases fitting TRBD2. Per germline, CDR1 SQVTM and CDR2 ANQGSEA. This CDR3 has 16 residues. Trimming cost V 4 bases and J 2 bases; bases outside gene matches: 14. The CDR3 here is CSVGGLRAGVPYEQYF. The CDR3 DNA reads TGCAGCGTTGGGGGACTCCGGGCGGGAGTCCCCTACGAGCAGTACTTC.

The chain links TRBV2 to TRBJ2-3, with a weak D call TRBD1 (5 bases). The CDR3 runs to 14 residues. Germline V gives CDR1 SNHLY, CDR2 FYNNEI. Between the trimmed V and J ends, which lost 9 bases and 0 bases, there was a span of 13 bases. This chain's CDR3 is CARPDSTSTDTQYF. The CDR3, as DNA: TGTGCCAGGCCAGACAGCACTAGCACAGATACGCAGTATTTT.

V and J are TRBV29-1 and TRBJ1-4; 10 nucleotides align to TRBD1. This CDR3 is 12 amino acids long. The V gene's germline CDR1 is SQVTM and CDR2 ANQGSEA. The V gene end was trimmed by 7 bases and the J gene end by 7 bases; junction bases not matched to a gene: 3. Here the CDR3 reads CSAGQGTEKLFF. The CDR3, as DNA: TGCAGCGCGGGACAGGGGACTGAAAAACTGTTTTTT. Looking up the rest from reference TRBV29-1 and TRBJ1-4 gives the full variable domain: SAVISQKPSRDICQRGTSLTIQCQVDSQVTMMFWYRQQPGQSLTLIATANQGSEATYESGFVIDKFPISRPNLTFSTLTVSNMSPEDSSIYLCSAGQGTEKLFFGSGTQLSVL.

The V and J genes are TRBV2 and TRBJ2-5; D is possibly TRBD2 (6 bases). Germline CDR1 is SNHLY and CDR2 is FYNNEI. Trimming shortened V by 8 bases and J by 1 base, and 11 bases separated the two germline ends. This CDR3 is built from 13 residues. In DNA form, the CDR3 reads TGTGCCAGCGGGGGACTGACCCAAGAGACCCAGTACTTC. It yields the protein CASGGLTQETQYF.